This T cell receptor (beta chain) was sequenced for a study of control samples from healthy donors and cancer patients. The germline V and J ends were trimmed by 5 bases and 1 base, with 11 bases remaining between them. CDR1 and CDR2 from the germline V gene are SEHNR and FQNEAQ (reference sequence). The length of the CDR3 is 14 residues. Data came from immunoSEQ multiplex PCR; TCRdb stores just in-frame clones and leaves some out. Here the sample spans about 120,000 clones, more than 70% being singletons. This receptor was identified in a man in his forties in good health. The sample was blood. The chain links TRBV7-9 to TRBJ1-1; D unclear. The CDR3 sequence: CASSPGASNTEAFF. The DNA of the CDR3 is TGTGCCAGCAGCCCAGGAGCCTCGAACACTGAAGCTTTCTTT.